These T cell receptor beta chains were read from a single sample in a study of blood T cell repertoires in COVID-19. The table came from immunoSEQ multiplex PCR; TCRdb's copy has only in-frame clones and leaves some out. The sample has about 50,000 clones; 65% to 90% are singletons. The sequenced sample was peripheral blood. These receptors were collected from a man aged 65-85 years with acute or convalescent COVID-19. Both conserved end residues are part of each CDR3. D genes are given only for firm matches. Only part of the rows carry a size: once, few, many, or a class if the clone is expanded.

D gene	V gene	CDR3 length	J gene	clone size	CDR3 DNA	CDR3 protein
.	TRBV19	16	TRBJ1-1	.	TGTGCCAGTAGTATAAATCTACAGGGAGTTAACACTGAAGCTTTCTTT	CASSINLQGVNTEAFF
TRBD2	TRBV10-3	17	TRBJ2-5	.	TGTGCCATCAGTGAGATGGGACTAGCGGGAGTACAAGAGACCCAGTACTTC	CAISEMGLAGVQETQYF
.	TRBV5-4	14	TRBJ1-2	.	TGTGCCAGCAGCTTGGACAGCTATTCCTATGGCTACACCTTC	CASSLDSYSYGYTF
.	TRBV6-5	14	TRBJ1-1	.	TGTGCCAGCAGCTGGGGGCGTCTGAACACTGAAGCTTTCTTT	CASSWGRLNTEAFF
TRBD2	TRBV6-2/TRBV6-3	16	TRBJ2-5	.	TGTGCCAGCAGTTACGGGCTAGCGGGAGGGATAGAGACCCAGTACTTC	CASSYGLAGGIETQYF
TRBD1	TRBV10-3	15	TRBJ1-4	.	TGTGCCATCAGCCAACCGACAGGGGGCTTGGAAAAACTGTTTTTT	CAISQPTGGLEKLFF
.	TRBV29-1	12	TRBJ2-1	.	TGCAGCGTTGAGAGGGAATACAATGAGCAGTTCTTC	CSVEREYNEQFF
.	TRBV11-2	15	TRBJ1-1	.	TGTGCCAGCAGCTTAGATCGGGGGGATAAGACTGAAGCTTTCTTT	CASSLDRGDKTEAFF
TRBD1	TRBV27	14	TRBJ2-3	.	TGTGCCACCAGACAGGGGTGGGTCACAGATACGCAGTATTTT	CATRQGWVTDTQYF
TRBD1	TRBV4-3	18	TRBJ2-2	.	TGCGCCAGCAGCCTAGCCTTAATCGGGACAGGGGGCCCCGGGGAGCTGTTTTTT	CASSLALIGTGGPGELFF
.	TRBV7-9	14	TRBJ1-1	.	TGTGCCAGCAGCTTAGCGCTCGGGGGGGCTGAAGCTTTCTTT	CASSLALGGAEAFF
.	TRBV19	12	TRBJ2-5	.	TGTGCCAGCCGACGGGGACAAGAGACCCAGTACTTC	CASRRGQETQYF
TRBD1	TRBV7-2	14	TRBJ1-4	few	TGTGCCAGCAGTCCCAGACAGGGGGATGAAAAACTGTTTTTT	CASSPRQGDEKLFF
.	TRBV7-2	13	TRBJ1-2	once	TGTGCCAGCAGCCGAACGGAGGGTAATGGCTACACCTTC	CASSRTEGNGYTF
.	TRBV5-4	14	TRBJ2-5	.	TGTGCCAGCAGCTTCCGGGACTCCGGGGAGACCCAGTACTTC	CASSFRDSGETQYF
TRBD1	TRBV7-2	16	TRBJ1-1	few	TGTGCCAGCAGCCGTCCCGGGACAGGACGAACGACTGAAGCTTTCTTT	CASSRPGTGRTTEAFF
TRBD1	TRBV9	15	TRBJ2-5	.	TGTGCCAGCAGCGTAGATACAGGGGCGGCGGAGACCCAGTACTTC	CASSVDTGAAETQYF
.	TRBV5-6	14	TRBJ1-2	.	TGTGCCAGCAGCTTGGGGACAAATTACTATGGCTACACCTTC	CASSLGTNYYGYTF